The 26 T cell receptor beta chains given below trace back to one sample, sequenced in a study of CXCR3-negative and CXCR3-positive naive CD8 T cells. Whole-study findings and limits: CXCR3-negative naive cells had less hydrophobic TRB CDR3s than did CXCR3-positive naive cells.

UMI-tagged TRB cDNA libraries were built via 5' RACE. From the 5' RACE reads, TCRdb lists one entry per CDR3 protein and no DNA. This repertoire comprises 75,000 to 100,000 distinct CDR3 sequences; its ten largest clones make up 0.9% to 1.2%. The antigens for these receptors are not known. The sequencing input was naive CXCR3+ CD8+ T cells from blood. Subset noted: CD45RO-CCR7+CD27+CD95- naive CD8+ T cells expressing CXCR3 (TNR3+). The receptor set was obtained from a human donor in good health. Some clones in this sample may be carry-over from other donors' samples.

The chain has TRBV5-4 and TRBJ2-1; TCRdb picks TRBD1, but there is no DNA to check that call. CDR1 is SGHNT, CDR2 YYREEE, per germline (reference sequence). The CDR3 consists of 15 residues. The chain's CDR3 is CASSLLGADGNEQFF.

The rearrangement uses TRBV29-1 and TRBJ1-1; with no DNA, the TCRdb D assignment of TRBD1 cannot be verified. Germline assignment: CDR1 SQVTM and CDR2 ANQGSEA. The CDR3 sequence is 13 residues long. CDR3 protein: CSVEQGLNTEAFF.

CDR3 region: CSVEEAGRAYNEQFF. The chain has TRBV29-1 and TRBJ2-1. The CDR3 runs to 15 residues. Germline V gives CDR1 SQVTM, CDR2 ANQGSEA.

The chain is built from TRBV11-3 and TRBJ1-2. There are 17 residues in the CDR3. From germline, CDR1 is SGHNT and CDR2 YENEEA. CDR3 amino acids: CASSLDRAGRSPYGYTF.

The gene calls are TRBV4-1 and TRBJ2-5. The germline gives CDR1 MGHRA, CDR2 YSYEKL. This CDR3 contains 13 residues. Here the CDR3 reads CASSQMGQETQYF.

The rearrangement uses TRBV19 and TRBJ2-7; absent DNA, TCRdb's TRBD1 call cannot be checked. From germline, CDR1 is LNHDA and CDR2 SQIVND (reference sequence). CDR3 length equals 13 residues. The CDR3 protein is CASSCQGCDEQYF. Full variable domain (missing parts from reference TRBV19 and TRBJ2-7): DGGITQSPKYLFRKEGQNVTLSCEQNLNHDAMYWYRQDPGQGLRLIYYSQIVNDFQKGDIAEGYSVSREKKESFPLTVTSAQKNPTAFYLCASSCQGCDEQYFGPGTRLTVT.

This chain connects TRBV29-1 to TRBJ2-7; the TCRdb call, TRBD1, lacks DNA for checking. Germline lookup yields CDR1 SQVTM and CDR2 ANQGSEA. The CDR3 loop spans 13 amino acids. This chain's CDR3 is CSVEGQESYEQYF.

The CDR3 sequence: CASRTHGQALTGELFF. The chain recombines TRBV28 with TRBJ2-2; TCRdb calls TRBD1, which cannot be checked without DNA. The germline gives CDR1 MDHEN, CDR2 SYDVKM. This CDR3 is 16 amino acids long.

The chain uses TRBV15 and TRBJ2-1; TCRdb's D call, TRBD2, is unchecked because there is no DNA. The CDR3 runs 15 residues. CDR1 LNHNV and CDR2 YYDKDF come from the germline V gene (reference sequence). The CDR3 spells CATSIQRGEYNEQFF.

This rearrangement joins TRBV5-1 to TRBJ1-2; the TRBD1 assignment by TCRdb is unverifiable without DNA. The CDR3 has 15 residues. The germline gives CDR1 SGHRS, CDR2 YFSETQ. The CDR3 here is CASSLESGGGYGYTF.

The rearrangement links TRBV14 to TRBJ2-1. From germline, CDR1 is SGHDN and CDR2 FVKESK. The CDR3 runs 12 residues. CDR3: CASSPHVNEQFF. Filled out from reference TRBV14 and TRBJ2-1, the complete variable domain reads EAGVTQFPSHSVIEKGQTVTLRCDPISGHDNLYWYRRVMGKEIKFLLHFVKESKQDESGMPNNRFLAERTGGTYSTLKVQPAELEDSGVYFCASSPHVNEQFFGPGTRLTVL.

V usage is TRBV6-5 and J usage is TRBJ2-7; without DNA, the TCRdb call of TRBD1 cannot be checked. CDR1 MNHEY and CDR2 SVGAGI come from the germline V gene. The length of the CDR3 is 13 residues. CDR3 sequence reads: CASSYAGSYEQYF.

J is TRBJ2-1 and V is TRBV7-6; TCRdb designates TRBD2, a call that cannot be tested without DNA. CDR1 and CDR2 from the germline V gene are SGHVS and FNYEAQ. The CDR3 runs 14 residues. The CDR3: CASSLSLGDNEQFF.

This chain connects TRBV2 to TRBJ2-1; TCRdb's assignment of TRBD2 cannot be checked, as there is no DNA. Germline-derived CDR1 and CDR2 are SNHLY and FYNNEI. There are 15 residues in the CDR3. The chain's CDR3 is CASSTGTSGRYEQFF.

This chain uses TRBV7-8 with TRBJ1-2; the D gene TCRdb calls, TRBD1, cannot be checked with no DNA. Germline CDR1 SGHVS, CDR2 FQNEAQ. The CDR3 is made up of 16 amino acids. This chain's CDR3 is CANSFQGAGVSYGYTF.

CDR3 residues: CASRPFYFSQPQHF. The V call is TRBV21-1, the J call TRBJ1-5. TRBV21-1 is labeled a pseudogene. The CDR3 runs to 14 residues.

The V and J genes are TRBV4-1 and TRBJ2-1; TCRdb reports TRBD1, a call that lacks DNA to check it against. There are 17 residues in the CDR3. CDR1 is MGHRA and CDR2 is YSYEKL in the germline V gene. The CDR3 is CASSQGLGSGAYNEQFF.

The V gene is TRBV29-1, the J gene TRBJ2-1; TCRdb names TRBD1, which stays unverified in the absence of DNA. Germline V gene data show CDR1 as SQVTM and CDR2 as ANQGSEA. This CDR3 is 13 amino acids long. CDR3 residues: CSLGQNLYNEQFF.

The V call is TRBV29-1, the J call TRBJ2-7; without DNA, the TCRdb call of TRBD1 cannot be checked. The CDR3 contains 14 residues. From germline, CDR1 is SQVTM and CDR2 ANQGSEA. The chain's CDR3 is CSVEIEGSSYEQYF.

The chain combines TRBV28 with TRBJ1-1; TCRdb lists TRBD1, though no DNA is available to test this call. In germline, CDR1 is MDHEN, CDR2 SYDVKM. The CDR3 has 16 residues. The CDR3 here is CASSPRTGQRPPEAFF.

The gene calls are TRBV18 and TRBJ1-2; TCRdb lists TRBD1, though no DNA is available to test this call. The CDR3 consists of 17 residues. Per germline, CDR1 KGHSH and CDR2 LQKENI. CDR3 sequence reads: CASSPWAGATHNYGYTF.

This chain connects TRBV6-1 to TRBJ2-2; the TRBD1 assignment by TCRdb is unverifiable without DNA. Germline CDR1 MNHNS, CDR2 SASEGT. The CDR3 contains 14 residues. Here the CDR3 reads CASSRDRTGGELFF.

CDR3 loop: CASSLDPRYNEQFF. This rearrangement joins TRBV7-6 to TRBJ2-1. This CDR3 region has 14 residues. Germline lookup yields CDR1 SGHVS and CDR2 FNYEAQ.

V usage is TRBV6-6 and J usage is TRBJ2-7. CDR1 MNHNY and CDR2 SVGAGI come from the germline V gene (reference sequence). CDR3 length: 12 residues. CDR3 region: CASSYSGVEQYF.

This sequence joins TRBV5-1 and TRBJ2-3; TCRdb selects TRBD1, and the lack of DNA leaves this call unchecked. The CDR3 runs 18 residues. Germline CDR1 and CDR2: SGHRS and YFSETQ. The CDR3 loop reads CASSTPQTGTEDPDTQYF. Full variable domain (missing parts from reference TRBV5-1 and TRBJ2-3): KAGVTQTPRYLIKTRGQQVTLSCSPISGHRSVSWYQQTPGQGLQFLFEYFSETQRNKGNFPGRFSGRQFSNSRSEMNVSTLELGDSALYLCASSTPQTGTEDPDTQYFGPGTRLTVL.

The chain links TRBV29-1 to TRBJ2-7. Germline CDR1 is SQVTM and CDR2 is ANQGSEA. The CDR3 has 12 amino acids. CDR3 residues: CSVTSRTYEQYF.